This T cell receptor (beta chain) was recovered during a study of T cell repertoires in cytomegalovirus infection. TCRdb re-called the reads through MiXCR, storing one row per CDR3 protein. The sample shows around 450,000 distinct CDR3 sequences, about a third of them seen only once. The V gene's germline CDR1 is LNHDA and CDR2 SQIVND (reference sequence). The V segment lost 6 bases and the J segment 10 bases; nucleotides outside the gene matches: 6. This CDR3 region has 12 residues. The source is a human donor in good health (CMV status not recorded). Some clones in this sample may be carry-over from other donors' samples. The sample comprised PBMCs. The chain recombines TRBV19 with TRBJ2-1, with TRBD1 identical over 7 bases. The CDR3 coding sequence is TGTGCCAGTAGAGAAGGGGGCCGCGAGCAGTTCTTC. This gives the protein CASREGGREQFF.